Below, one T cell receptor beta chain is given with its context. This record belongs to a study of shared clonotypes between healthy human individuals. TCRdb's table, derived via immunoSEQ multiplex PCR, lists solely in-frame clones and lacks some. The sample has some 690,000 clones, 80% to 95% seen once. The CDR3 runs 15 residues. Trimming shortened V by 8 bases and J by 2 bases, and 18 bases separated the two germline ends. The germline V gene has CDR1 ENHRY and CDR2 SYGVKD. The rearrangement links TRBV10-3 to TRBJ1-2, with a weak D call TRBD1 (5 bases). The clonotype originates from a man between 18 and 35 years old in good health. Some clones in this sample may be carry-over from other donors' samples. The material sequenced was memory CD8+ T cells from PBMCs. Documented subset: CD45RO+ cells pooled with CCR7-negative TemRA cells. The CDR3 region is CAIAGEGQWNYGYTF. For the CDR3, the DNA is TGTGCCATCGCCGGGGAGGGGCAGTGGAACTATGGCTACACCTTC.